This T cell receptor beta chain was profiled in a study of read filtering for tumor transcriptome and immune sequencing. Turning to the study itself: Revised staging placed 8 patients in R-ISS I, about 17 in II, about 7 in III. TCR-mapped reads were about 3.5 to 10.27 million with IR-seq versus roughly 80 to 1273 with RNA-seq. Points from the study as a whole: Without single-read clonotypes, shared clonotype proportions correlated more between IR-seq and RNA-seq. Approximately 80% of IR-seq clonotypes had one read, totaling about 3.5% of reads; RNA-seq: 74.6% and 44.6%.

The sample holds many counts of this clonotype. The antigen is undetermined. From roughly 390 ng of RNA, a library with molecular barcoded alpha/delta and beta/gamma adaptors was made. Via MiXCR, TCRdb re-called the reads, giving one row per CDR3 protein. The data hold about 5,800 distinct CDR3 sequences, with 21% observed a single time. The sequence was obtained from a donor at least 40 years old with multiple myeloma. The source material was a population of CD138-negative cells sorted from bone marrow.

The CDR3 nucleotides are TGTGCCAGTACCGCGGCTTTATCGTCCCTTCAAGAGACCCAGTACTTC. Translated: CASTAALSSLQETQYF. The gene calls are TRBV19 and TRBJ2-5; D is unclear. The V end lost 7 bases, the J end lost 2 bases, and 20 bases lay between the germline ends. This CDR3 has 16 residues. Germline assignment: CDR1 LNHDA and CDR2 SQIVND (reference sequence). Full variable domain (outside the CDR3, taken from reference TRBV19 and TRBJ2-5): DGGITQSPKYLFRKEGQNVTLSCEQNLNHDAMYWYRQDPGQGLRLIYYSQIVNDFQKGDIAEGYSVSREKKESFPLTVTSAQKNPTAFYLCASTAALSSLQETQYFGPGTRLLVL.